The T cell receptor beta chain described here comes from a study of PD-1 blockade in classical Hodgkin lymphoma (dated by TCRdb to 2019 to 2021). As for the study more broadly: Nivolumab dosing was 3 mg/kg intravenously every 2 weeks, continuing until either disease progression or unacceptable toxicity. To define a peripheral blood immune signature of response to PD-1 blockade in classical Hodgkin lymphoma, the study combined TCR beta sequencing with CyTOF. The paper's findings and limits, for the study overall: Newly diagnosed patients were reported to have lower baseline TCR diversity than healthy donors, and relapsed/refractory patients were reported to have lower baseline TCR diversity still. The study was limited to a single clinical trial cohort, and causes of repertoire differences, possibly disease activity or prior therapy, remained undefined. Lower diversity was seen in patients whose nivolumab began less than 1 year after ASCT, and these patients were left out of later analyses so that immune reconstitution would not confound the results. Among trial patients, those achieving complete response had baseline diversity similar to that of newly diagnosed patients, while diversity was significantly lower in partial responders and progressors. CD4+ but not CD8+ TCR diversity rose significantly by C4D1 (p=0.0027 vs p=0.16), most apparent in complete responders (p=0.02).

As encoded in the germline V gene, CDR1 is SQVTM while CDR2 is ANQGSEA. From the cysteine up to the phenylalanine, the CDR3 has a length of 11 residues. Of all the DNA, just the CDR3 is kept, 33 bases in frame from base 1. The trim is 6 bases for V and 3 bases for J, with a gap of 5 bases between the germline ends. Genomic DNA was extracted with the Qiagen DNeasy kit from unsorted PBMCs and from negatively selected CD4+ and CD8+ fractions. Using primers that anneal to V and J segments, immunoSEQ multiplex PCR amplified the TCR beta CDR3 regions. A synthetic immune receptor repertoire was used to minimize amplification bias, and remaining bias was computationally removed after sequencing. As for the authors' bioinformatics: Custom Python scripts were used to quantify repertoire diversity as the Shannon entropy index. The unsorted, CD4+ and CD8+ repertoires were each analyzed separately, with the exception of combined analyses, where CD4+ and CD8+ sequences were merged in silico. Clonal expansion was defined as at least a 2-fold frequency increase after treatment relative to C1D1, with a pseudocount of 0.5 for undetected baseline clones. Clones with 0 or 1 copy at C1D1 were classified as singleton clones, and clones with 2 or more copies were classified as non-singleton clones. By matching protein sequences in sorted samples from the same patient, clones expanded in unsorted samples were annotated as CD4+, CD8+ or unknown. Wilcoxon tests were applied to paired samples to test diversity changes from C1D1 to C4D1. TCRdb took over this immuneACCESS table, retaining in-frame rearrangements with V and J assigned. Such tables are incomplete; in checked studies, under half of the missing clones stem from an unresolved V gene, and the remainder is unexplained. V and J calls and clone size are copied from that table; D and trimming were computed from the DNA. The table for this sample lists about 94,000 clones; approximately 92% of them were counted only once. About 11% of the sample comes from the top ten.

The time point label, read with the paper, signifies: cycle 2 day 1 (C2D1) of nivolumab. Every trial patient had relapsed following autologous stem cell transplantation, and prior brentuximab vedotin exposure was what differed among cohorts A, B and C. The trial cohort was composed of 56 patients with relapsed/refractory classical Hodgkin lymphoma, for whom complete response, partial response or progressive disease was recorded as best overall response. Single-agent nivolumab was administered to trial patients in the multi-cohort phase II CheckMate 205 trial. An independent review committee assessed best overall response using the 2007 International Working Group response criteria. Trial PBMCs were obtained immediately prior to nivolumab initiation (C1D1) and on therapy at cycle 2 day 1 and cycle 4 day 1. After peripheral blood was drawn into 8 mL Vacutainer Cell Preparation Tubes, PBMCs were isolated by centrifugation and then cryopreserved.

Of note for this clone: Its antigen specificity is not known. Per-base qualities were not stored, and no clone one base away is much larger.

Here the chain combines TRBV29-1 and TRBJ2-2; the D region is possibly TRBD1 or TRBD2, each matching across 5 bases. The TCR originated in a human donor with classical Hodgkin lymphoma. The sample was peripheral blood mononuclear cells (PBMCs), taken before the second cycle of nivolumab. The DNA sequence follows: TGCAGCGTGGGGGACACCGGGGAGCTGTTTTTT. This gives the protein CSVGDTGELFF.